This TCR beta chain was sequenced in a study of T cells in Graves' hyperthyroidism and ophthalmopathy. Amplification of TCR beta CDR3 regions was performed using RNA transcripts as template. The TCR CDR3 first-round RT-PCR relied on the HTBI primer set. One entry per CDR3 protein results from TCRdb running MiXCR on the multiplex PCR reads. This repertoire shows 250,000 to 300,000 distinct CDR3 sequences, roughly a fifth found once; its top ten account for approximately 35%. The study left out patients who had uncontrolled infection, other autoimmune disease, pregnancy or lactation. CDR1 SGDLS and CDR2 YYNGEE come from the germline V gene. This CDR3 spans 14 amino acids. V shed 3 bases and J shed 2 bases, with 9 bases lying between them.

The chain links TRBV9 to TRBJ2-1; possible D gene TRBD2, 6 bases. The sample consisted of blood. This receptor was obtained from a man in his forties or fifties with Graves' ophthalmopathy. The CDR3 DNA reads TGTGCCAGCAGCGGCCCGGGAGCCTACAATGAGCAGTTCTTC. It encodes CASSGPGAYNEQFF.